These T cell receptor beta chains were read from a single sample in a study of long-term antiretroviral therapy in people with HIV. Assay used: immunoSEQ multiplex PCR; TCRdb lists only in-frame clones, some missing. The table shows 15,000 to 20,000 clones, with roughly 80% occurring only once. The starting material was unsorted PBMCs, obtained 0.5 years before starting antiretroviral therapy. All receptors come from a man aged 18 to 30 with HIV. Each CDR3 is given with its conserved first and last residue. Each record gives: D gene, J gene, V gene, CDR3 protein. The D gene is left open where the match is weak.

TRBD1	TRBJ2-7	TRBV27	CASSSRDRSYEQYF
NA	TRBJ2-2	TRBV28	CASSFWNGELFF
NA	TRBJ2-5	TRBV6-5	CASSYGLQETQYF
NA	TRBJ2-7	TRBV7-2	CASSSPGQTPSYEQYF
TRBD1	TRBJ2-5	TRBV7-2	CASSSTGARETQYF
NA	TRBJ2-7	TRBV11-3	CASSLSPGREQYF
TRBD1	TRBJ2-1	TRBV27	CASSRRGTGYNEQFF
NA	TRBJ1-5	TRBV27	CASRSQGTRNQPQHF
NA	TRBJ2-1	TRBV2	CASSDSLRAVEINEQFF
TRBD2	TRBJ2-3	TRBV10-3	CAIRLLAGAGDTQYF
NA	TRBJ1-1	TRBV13	CASSLGMNTEAFF
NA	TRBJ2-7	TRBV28	CASSFANYEQYF
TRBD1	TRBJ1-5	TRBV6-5	CASSLSRTGPNQPQHF
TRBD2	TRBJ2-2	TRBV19	CASSPRTSGGPNTGELFF
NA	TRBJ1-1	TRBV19	CASTGATEAFF
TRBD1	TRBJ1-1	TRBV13	CASTQKGARTEAFF
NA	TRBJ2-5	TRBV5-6	CASSLDRVIETQYF
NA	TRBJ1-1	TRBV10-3	CAISESGARNTEAFF
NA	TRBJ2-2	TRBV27	CASQANTGELFF
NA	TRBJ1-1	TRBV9	CASSVGNSEAFF